The 9 T cell receptor beta chains given below trace back to one sample, sequenced in a study of T-cell memory formation after mild COVID-19. Each CDR3 protein gets one entry after TCRdb re-called the 5' RACE reads with MiXCR. The sample consists of some 160,000 distinct CDR3 sequences, 30% to 35% of them appearing once. The specimen was PBMCs or a T cell subset sorted from them (not recorded which). The receptor set was obtained from an adult woman who had mild COVID-19 (a few samples of this study predate the infection). Cell type and time point are not known.

J is TRBJ1-1 and V is TRBV2; D not resolved. The CDR3 sequence is 15 residues long. CDR1 and CDR2 (germline): SNHLY, FYNNEI. V shed 4 bases and J shed 0 bases, with 12 bases lying between them. Here the CDR3 reads CASSGTSMVNTEAFF. The CDR3 nucleotides read TGTGCCAGCAGTGGGACTTCTATGGTGAACACTGAAGCTTTCTTT.

For the CDR3, the DNA is TGTGCCAGCAGCTCCCCCGGACCCGTCCGAGATACAGATACGCAGTATTTT. It is translated as CASSSPGPVRDTDTQYF. This sequence joins TRBV7-9 and TRBJ2-3; D gene uncertain. Trimming took 4 bases from V and 3 from J, leaving 20 bases between them. Germline lookup yields CDR1 SEHNR and CDR2 FQNEAQ (reference sequence). The CDR3 is 17 amino acids.

This clonotype has just a few counts. The chain joins TRBV7-8 to TRBJ2-7, with D perhaps matching TRBD2 (7 bases). Trimming took 5 bases from V and 2 from J, leaving 16 bases between them. Germline V gene data show CDR1 as SGHVS and CDR2 as FQNEAQ. This CDR3 has 15 residues. CDR3 loop: CASSRGAEGTYEQYF. The CDR3 bases are TGTGCCAGCAGCCGGGGGGCAGAGGGAACCTACGAGCAGTACTTC.

The chain links TRBV29-1 to TRBJ1-1; D is unclear. CDR3 length: 12 amino acids. The germline V and J ends were trimmed by 4 bases and 0 bases, with 6 bases remaining between them. Per germline, CDR1 SQVTM and CDR2 ANQGSEA. CDR3 nucleotide sequence: TGCAGCGTTGCAGCAATGAACACTGAAGCTTTCTTT. Its protein product is CSVAAMNTEAFF.

The gene calls are TRBV29-1 and TRBJ2-3; the D gene could be TRBD1 or TRBD2 (6 bases each). CDR1 SQVTM and CDR2 ANQGSEA come from the germline V gene. This CDR3 has 14 residues. V dropped 0 bases and J dropped 6 bases, with 13 bases sitting between them. Written as DNA, the CDR3 is TGCAGCGTTGAAGATCGACAGGAGGGGGATACGCAGTATTTT. It specifies CSVEDRQEGDTQYF.

This chain links TRBV9 with TRBJ1-1, with TRBD1 identical over 7 bases. Germline CDR1 SGDLS, CDR2 YYNGEE. The CDR3 runs to 15 residues. After removal of 7 bases from V and 4 bases from J, the junction contained 13 bases not matched to a gene. The CDR3 spells CASGTEQGLSTEAFF. The CDR3 nucleotides are TGTGCCAGCGGTACCGAACAGGGGTTGTCCACTGAAGCTTTCTTT.

The chain joins TRBV27 to TRBJ2-7, with 7 positions matching TRBD2. The germline V gene encodes CDR1 MNHEY and CDR2 SMNVEV (reference sequence). The CDR3 spans 14 residues. With 7 bases clipped from V and 2 bases from J, the junction kept 8 bases outside the gene matches. The CDR3 spells CASKRDLTPYEQYF. CDR3 coding DNA: TGTGCCAGCAAGCGGGACTTAACCCCCTACGAGCAGTACTTC.

In its sample, this clonotype was seen many times. V is TRBV2 and J is TRBJ2-3; TRBD2 matches 7 bases. Germline CDR1 SNHLY, CDR2 FYNNEI. The CDR3 length is 17 residues. J was trimmed by 0 bases and V by 0 bases; bases with no gene match: 6. This CDR3 is CASSEALRTSSTDTQYF. Written as DNA, the CDR3 is TGTGCCAGCAGTGAAGCGCTCCGGACTAGTAGCACAGATACGCAGTATTTT.

On this clonotype: A much larger clone differs by one base, so this may be a read error. The CDR3 coding sequence is TGTGCCAGCAGTGACAGGGGCACCGGGGAGCTGTTTTTT. It is translated as CASSDRGTGELFF. The chain has TRBV6-4 and TRBJ2-2; TRBD1 might be the D (5 bases). Trimming cost V 2 bases and J 4 bases, with 5 bases left between them. The CDR3 length is 13 residues. Germline V CDR1 and CDR2: MRHNA, SNTAGT.